This T cell receptor (beta chain) was retrieved from a study of T cell responses to AZD1222 COVID-19 vaccine. Findings and caveats of the study: Scientists sampled the repertoires only once the peak T cell response had passed. There were vaccine-associated CD4 TCRs across spike, dominant at 160-218 and 743-854.

On this clone itself: Its antigen is unknown.

The protocol was immunoSEQ multiplex PCR, while the TCRdb copy is restricted to in-frame clones and leaves out a portion. In the table there are fewer than 110,000 clones, roughly 87% of which are singletons. The source is an adult in good health. This specimen consisted of peripheral blood, obtained on day 0 of AZD1222 vaccination.

DNA for the CDR3: TGTGCCAGCAGCGTGGGACAGACTGGAAACACCATATATTTT. It encodes CASSVGQTGNTIYF. The chain has TRBV9 and TRBJ1-3; 7 nucleotides line up with TRBD1. Germline trimming cut 2 bases from V and 2 bases from J; bases unmatched to any gene: 1. Germline CDR1 reads SGDLS; CDR2 reads YYNGEE. This CDR3 is 14 amino acids long.